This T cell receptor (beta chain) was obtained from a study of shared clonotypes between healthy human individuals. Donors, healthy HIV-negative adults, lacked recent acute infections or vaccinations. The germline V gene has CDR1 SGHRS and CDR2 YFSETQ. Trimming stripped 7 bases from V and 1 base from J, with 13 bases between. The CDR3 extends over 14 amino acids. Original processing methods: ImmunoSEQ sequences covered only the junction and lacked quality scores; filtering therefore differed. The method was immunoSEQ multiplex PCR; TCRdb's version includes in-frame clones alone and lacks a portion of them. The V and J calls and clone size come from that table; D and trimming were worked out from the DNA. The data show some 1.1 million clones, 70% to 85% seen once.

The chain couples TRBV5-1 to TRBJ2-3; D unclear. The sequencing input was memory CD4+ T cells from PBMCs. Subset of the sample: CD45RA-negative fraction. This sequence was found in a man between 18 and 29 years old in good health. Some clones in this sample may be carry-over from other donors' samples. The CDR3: CASSAPGGTDTQYF. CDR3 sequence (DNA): TGCGCCAGCTCGGCCCCCGGTGGCACAGATACGCAGTATTTT.